The present TCR beta chain was sequenced within a study of identical twins listed by TCRdb under 2016. Turning to the overall study: To test whether fetal clonotypes persist, this study deep-sequenced TCR alpha and beta repertoires from monozygotic twins, from unrelated adults of various ages, and from cord blood. Replicate twin experiments were performed at different times using different library preparation protocols to rule out contamination.

Library preparation used 5' RACE. This sample was sequenced with an Illumina HiSeq 2000. A universal primer binding site was added through template switching, and the final cDNA carried a unique molecular identifier so that TCR cDNA molecules could be counted accurately. Specific primers in the conserved constant-segment region were used to synthesize first-strand cDNA for TCR alpha and beta chains. Each cDNA library was double barcoded, with a SMART-Mk sample barcode plus Illumina barcodes, to control for contamination. TruSeq adapter sequences along with Illumina sample barcodes were introduced in two successive PCR steps. Sequencing of the TCR alpha and beta cDNA libraries was done on the Illumina HiSeq platform using custom primers. In the paper's pipeline: MiGEC processed the raw reads to extract unique molecular identifiers, while MiXCR was used to determine the CDR3 positions. For each individual, recombination models were inferred using an EM algorithm with the repgenHMM and IGoR tools. The analysis of shared clonotypes was done with the tcR package in R, with sharing normalized by the product of cloneset sizes. To study raw recombination free of thymic and clonal selection effects, out-of-frame nonproductive sequences were analyzed. Using fastp at Q25 and MiXCR, TCRdb reprocessed the public reads and kept productive beta chains. Rows with a matching CDR3 protein are joined into one entry that keeps the most common DNA and genes. The V and J calls shown here were made by TCRdb, not taken from the authors' results. For this sample the table gives hundreds of thousands of distinct CDR3 sequences, of which less than 25% were detected only once. The ten largest clones add up to roughly 4.3% of the sample.

Trimming accounts for 4 bases at V and 6 bases at J, while the number of junction bases matched to no gene is 9. The CDR3 contains 15 residues, cysteine and phenylalanine counted. Only the CDR3 DNA is retained, 45 bases long and in frame from the first base. CDR1 is given as MNHEY and CDR2 as SVGAGI, both from the germline V gene. Only healthy Caucasian donors were included. Three pairs of female monozygotic twins, all aged roughly 18 to 29 years, were included in the twin cohort. Peripheral blood mononuclear cells were used as the source from which RNA for TCR libraries was isolated. Summary of the overall study and its limitations: Recombination models systematically underestimated out-of-frame TCR alpha sharing in monozygotic twins but agreed with sharing between unrelated individuals. In beta out-of-frame sequences, excess twin sharing was weaker, because having fewer shared sequences lowered the signal-to-noise ratio. Compared with coincidental sharing between unrelated individuals, out-of-frame TCR alpha sequences shared between twins showed an excess of sequences with low generation probability. Because the same donors could not be followed over many years, the conclusions depended on cross-sectional statistical analysis. Zero-insertion analyses could be partly confounded by invariant T cells such as MAIT and iNKT, although diverse VJ usage argued against such confounding for most clonotypes. Abundant cord blood beta clonotypes had fewer insertions, young adult naive repertoires showed a similar but weaker trend, and memory repertoires showed no such trend.

A few counts support this clonotype. This receptor's antigen is unknown. The input lacks base qualities; no much larger clone sits a single base away. This sample was shared with a second study, whose subject was T cells expressing NK-cell markers. As the second publication notes: In sorted CD3+CD56+NKG2C+, CD3+CD56+NKG2C- and CD3+CD56-NKG2C+ T-cell subsets from roughly 8 donors, TCR beta-chain repertoires were profiled. Of the eight sequenced donors, seven were found to be HCMV-seropositive and one was found to be HCMV-seronegative. To restrict sorting to alphabetaTCR-expressing T cells, an anti-gammadeltaTCR antibody was added in several experiments. For about 6 donors, the dominant CD3+CD56+NKG2C+ clonotypes were among the top 10 CD8+ clonotypes and accounted for roughly 1.0-8% of CD8+ T cells. Those dominant clonotypes were again the most abundant among CD3+CD56-NKG2C+ cells in a handful of donors, at roughly 25-60.1%. Whether the expanded NKG2C-expressing T cell clones were specific for HCMV antigens was left unclear. Randomly selected healthy volunteers, three men and five women, were used as the eight sequenced donors. To determine HCMV serostatus, a commercial ELISA kit was used to detect HCMV-specific IgG in serum. For a handful of donors, bulk peripheral blood T-cell repertoires were additionally sequenced from unsorted PBMC. Reads were demultiplexed and grouped by UMI with MIGEC, and clonotypes were assembled and quantified with MiTCR. To exclude erroneous sequences, any TCR cDNA sequence not supported by at least two reads was discarded. The tcR package was used for downstream repertoire analysis, with clonotypes matched between fractions based on CDR3 nucleotide sequence plus V segment. VDJmatch was used to annotate antigen specificity against VDJdb, with one amino acid substitution in CDR3 allowed.

The material sequenced was PBMCs. The sequence is built from TRBV6-5 and TRBJ2-1; the central 7 bases match TRBD2. This receptor was taken from a woman between 18 and 30 years old in good health. CDR3 region: CASSSRTRSPNEQFF. The nucleotide sequence reads as follows: TGTGCCAGCAGTTCCAGGACTAGGTCCCCCAATGAGCAGTTCTTC.